This TCR beta chain came from a study of cytomegalovirus exposure and HLA in healthy donors. V was shortened by 5 bases and J by 5 bases, with 21 bases between the two germline ends. The germline V gene encodes CDR1 SGHAT and CDR2 FQDESV (reference sequence). There are 16 residues in the CDR3. The PCR made use of 60 Vbeta and 13 Jbeta primers. TCRdb keeps only in-frame clones here, not all; method: immunoSEQ multiplex PCR. The data contain roughly 130,000 clones, 73% of them singletons. The sample consisted of PBMCs. This receptor was identified in a woman between 35 and 50 years old in good health and CMV-seropositive. The chain links TRBV11-1 to TRBJ1-2, with D maybe TRBD1 (5 bases). The CDR3 loop is CASSARQGRTSYGYTF. In nucleotides, the CDR3 is TGTGCCAGCAGCGCCAGGCAGGGTAGAACCTCATATGGCTACACCTTC.